The present entry profiles one T cell receptor beta chain with its context. What antigen it recognizes has not been identified. No clone much larger than this one lies a single base away; base qualities are absent. The cohort comprised 666 healthy bone marrow donors. All cohort members were sampled while nominally healthy, although unrecorded immune exposures were likely present. The donor was CMV seropositive and belonged to the group of 250 to 350 seropositive cohort members. Each donor provided a peripheral blood sample, and peripheral blood mononuclear cells were used for TCR beta sequencing. The Qiagen DNeasy Blood Extraction Kit was used to extract genomic DNA from the blood cell samples. Libraries were prepared through the immunoSEQ multiplex PCR assay. For the multiplex PCR, a mixture combining 60 forward primers for TCR Vbeta segments and 13 reverse primers for TCR Jbeta segments was used. A multiplex PCR assay on genomic DNA amplified the CDR3 region of rearranged TCR beta genes. Amplified TCR beta libraries were sequenced as 87-base-pair reads on the Illumina HiSeq System. As for how the authors treated the data: A later analysis counted around 72 million unique TCR beta chains across the 666 repertoires, and around 12 million of these chains were shared by at least two donors. Raw reads were error-corrected and collapsed into unique sequences with a nearest-neighbor algorithm that merged closely related sequences to remove PCR and sequencing errors. CDR3 sequences were aligned to IMGT reference sequences to assign V, D and J gene segments. For a sequence to be retained, a match of at least six nucleotides to both a V gene segment and a J gene segment was required. Rearrangements were called productive when the CDR3 lacked stop codons and stayed in frame with V and J; all others were non-productive. Following IMGT convention, CDR3 was defined as the stretch from the second conserved V-encoded cysteine to the conserved J-encoded phenylalanine. Sequences without an unambiguous match to a single V gene segment were excluded from the earlier analysis of 450 to 750 of the donors. An earlier analysis of a few hundred of the donors classified V segments as functional when productive rearrangements were above 56.7% and as segregating when the standard deviation between donors was above 5%. To diagnose cytomegalovirus status from the catalog of TCR beta chain sequences, a statistical classification framework was built. In a later analysis, TCR nucleotide sequences were compared against IMGT/GENE-DB human TR gene sequences so that V and J genes could be assigned. In a later analysis, CDR3 sequences and most-parsimonious VDJ recombination scenarios were assigned using the TCRdist pipeline. In a later analysis, each TCR beta chain was defined by its CDR3 amino acid sequence together with its V-gene family, and reads without a unique V-gene family were excluded. To address suspected cross-contamination and a sequencing artifact, a later analysis removed roughly 640 highly shared, low-generation-probability nucleotide sequences. In a later analysis, a clonal expansion index was calculated for each public chain from normalized within-repertoire ranks of inferred template counts. A later analysis computed generation probabilities with a VDJ recombination model fitted to out-of-frame rearrangements, and checked the results against IGoR. Hypergeometric tests were used in a later analysis to score TCR-TCR, TCR-HLA and TCR-CMV co-occurrence, with a repertoire-size bias correction applied to the TCR pairs. In a later analysis, false discovery rates were estimated by permuting HLA or CMV assignments 20 times. A later analysis grouped co-occurring TCRs with DBSCAN, adding TCRdist sequence similarity when clustering within HLA-allele-positive subsets. Co-occurrence clustering excluded repertoires with fewer than 30,000 or more than 120,000 public chains, plus five with anomalous nucleotide sharing. In TCRdb, the immuneACCESS table is reduced to in-frame sequences with V and J assigned. These tables do not hold every clone; where another copy was compared, an unresolved V gene accounts for under half, and the others remain unexplained. For V, J and clone size, that table is used; D and trimming come from the DNA. The sample includes roughly 190,000 clones, with more than 75% observed a single time. The top ten clonotypes cover 2.6% of the sample.

V is reduced by 3 bases and J by 4 bases, leaving a spacing of 4 bases between them. Via the germline V gene (reference sequence), CDR1 is DFQATT and CDR2 SNEGSKA. Measured from the cysteine to the phenylalanine, the CDR3 is 11 residues long. The read is trimmed to its CDR3 DNA, 33 bases read in frame from base 1. This sample was included in a study of cytomegalovirus exposure and HLA in healthy donors (TCRdb year 2017). About the investigation overall: In an earlier analysis of roughly 500 of the donors, under 300 Gb of sequence data and 120 million or so unique TCR beta sequences from 150 million to 200 million T cells were reported. An early release covering about 600 HLA-typed donors comprised approximately 290 gigabases of sequencing data and around 80 million unique TCR sequences. Of the roughly 430 genotyped donors, approximately 80% fell in the genetic ancestry cluster associated with self-reported Caucasian donors. The study aimed to test whether cataloging public T cell receptors could reveal signatures of past pathogen exposure. The study used immunosequencing to profile the T cell repertoires of several hundred subjects and linked those repertoires to cytomegalovirus serostatus. Along with the approximately 650-subject first cohort, a separate validation cohort of more than 90 different subjects was used. To predict cytomegalovirus infection status, the study brought together high-throughput TCR immunosequencing, statistical association of individual TCRs with disease status, and machine learning. To study patterns of TCR occurrence, a later analysis re-analyzed previously published TCR beta repertoires from under 750 donors and added high-resolution HLA genotyping. In the later analysis, no new phenotypic data were used to find candidate immune exposures; instead, reliance was placed on TCR beta sequences and their occurrence across donors. An earlier analysis of 500 to 650 of the donors applied high-throughput TCR beta sequencing to assess whether each TCR beta V gene segment acted as functional or pseudogenic. Donor age, sex, ethnicity and CMV serostatus were compiled together with the repertoire data. A later genetic analysis used genome-wide SNP genotypes for about 65% of the 666 donors, treating that subset as a discovery cohort. Every discovery cohort repertoire had been produced on one sequencing platform. HLA typing covered class I and class II loci at four-digit resolution. Typing coverage differed by locus: A, B, C, DRB1 and DQB1 were typed in roughly 620-630 donors, DQA1 in approximately 520, DPA1 in 600 to 610, and DPB1 in roughly 470. A handful of DR-DQ haplotypes were handled as single units for association and clustering because linkage in the cohort was strong. Among 398 genotyped donors of the cohort, an average of approximately 220,000 unique TCR beta nucleotide sequences was sequenced per donor, of which about 19% were non-productive. Study-wide findings and limitations: Only TCR beta chains were sequenced in this cohort, and the absence of alpha or paired-chain data limited detectable features. Approximately 16 rarely observed V segments, including chromosome 9 orphons, were excluded from the earlier analysis of some 590 of the donors because counts were too low. Cytomegalovirus status was reported to be diagnosed by the classifier with high specificity and sensitivity in both the original and validation cohorts. In a later analysis, 15,000 to 20,000 TCR beta sequences were associated with specific HLA alleles at a false discovery rate of 0.05. Some IMGT-functional V segments, including TRBV6-2 and TRBV6-3, could not be told apart with the 87-base-pair reads, so those segments were excluded. Most TCR sequences were seen in very few donors, while some public TCRs were found in many individuals. In a later analysis, the rate of TCR association differed among HLA loci, with DRB1 alleles having the most associated TCRs and HLA-C alleles having the fewest. Linkage disequilibrium might explain the correlated functional status among segregating V segments, but an unknown experimental factor could not be excluded. Immune exposure information for the cohort was limited to CMV serostatus. In the study, about 150 TCR beta chains were listed as associated with cytomegalovirus. It was suggested by the authors that the approach could potentially be generalized to other disease states and immunological phenotypes. The presence/absence analyses assumed that sequencing depth was roughly uniform across donors, and that assumption may not be true. Because HLA typing was unavailable for some donors at each locus, only the typed subset was used in association tests. V-gene and J-gene trimming of TCR beta chains was associated with a missense DCLRE1C variant in a later genetic analysis, and the association was replicated in an independent cohort. A cluster of highly shared sequence variants was judged likely to represent a technical artifact of the sequencing pipeline. A later analysis found that HLA-associated TCR beta chains were more clonally expanded and had lower generation probabilities than equally common non-associated chains. In vitro tests confirmed that three of the cytomegalovirus-associated TCR beta chains recognize cytomegalovirus antigens. A later analysis found that most CMV-associated TCR beta chains appeared HLA-restricted, with HLA associations seemingly driven largely by CMV exposure. Broadly in line with IMGT annotations, most TCR beta V segments showed up in productive rearrangements about 87% or about 30% of the time in an earlier analysis of 450 to 750 of the donors. According to a later genetic analysis, donors in an Asian-associated ancestry cluster had fewer N-insertions in productive TCRs than the approximately 630-donor mean. A further reported finding was that TCR beta sequences accurately predicted the HLA-A and HLA-B alleles for most subjects in the first cohort. Strong co-occurrence of HLA alleles, especially DR and DQ, made assigning TCR associations to individual alleles difficult. Several of the top co-occurrence clusters appeared to be linked to parvovirus B19, influenza, CMV and Epstein-Barr virus, according to a later analysis.

The receptor was isolated from a woman in her forties or fifties in good health and CMV-seropositive. The rearrangement joined TRBV20-1 to TRBJ2-1, with the D gene uncertain. The material sequenced was PBMCs. The CDR3 protein: CSASEYNEQFF. DNA sequence: TGCAGTGCTAGCGAGTACAATGAGCAGTTCTTC.